One and the same sample provided the 21 T cell receptor beta chains below, sequenced in a study of blood T cells in healthy people across ages. Primed by a sample-barcoded 5' primer and a J-beta primer mix, a second PCR proceeded for 7 to 11 cycles. TCRdb analysed the 5' RACE reads with MiXCR anew, one entry per CDR3 protein. The table has 1.5 million to 2 million distinct CDR3 sequences, 25% to 30% seen once; the top ten hold roughly 8%. The sequenced sample was blood. Source of these receptors: a woman in her twenties or thirties in good health.

The V call is TRBV28, the J call TRBJ2-7, with a weak D call TRBD1 (6 bases). The germline V and J ends were trimmed by 7 bases and 6 bases, with 19 bases remaining between them. Germline V CDR1 and CDR2: MDHEN, SYDVKM. This CDR3 region has 14 residues. CDR3 amino acids: CASTESGVRTEQYF. The CDR3 nucleotides are TGTGCCAGCACCGAATCAGGGGTTCGGACCGAGCAGTACTTC.

The gene calls are TRBV7-9 and TRBJ2-1; D call uncertain. The CDR3 has 16 residues. Germline CDR1 and CDR2: SEHNR and FQNEAQ (reference sequence). V lost 4 bases and J 2 bases, leaving 15 bases between the germline ends. The CDR3 region is CASSSHRATTYNEQFF. The CDR3 bases are TGTGCCAGCAGCTCGCACCGGGCTACTACCTACAATGAGCAGTTCTTC.

Comments on this clonotype: A junction end diverges from the germline sequence, so it may reflect a read error. The genes are TRBV4-2 and TRBJ2-1; 9 bases match TRBD2. This CDR3 contains 17 residues. From germline, CDR1 is LGHNA and CDR2 YNFKEQ. The CDR3 coding sequence is TGTGCCAGTAGCCGAGATGGCAGCGGGGGGAGTAGTGCTGAGCAGTTCTTC. Translated: CASSRDGSGGSSAEQFF.

This clonotype turned up a few times. The chain couples TRBV9 to TRBJ1-5; D is perhaps TRBD1 (6 bases). Germline CDR1 reads SGDLS; CDR2 reads YYNGEE. Trimming pared 0 bases from V and 4 bases from J, leaving 11 bases between. This CDR3 region has 15 residues. The CDR3 loop is CASSVGMDRNQPQHF. CDR3 nucleotide sequence: TGTGCCAGCAGCGTAGGGATGGACAGAAATCAGCCCCAGCATTTT.

V usage is TRBV11-2 and J usage is TRBJ2-1, with 7 nucleotides matching TRBD1. CDR1 SGHAT and CDR2 FQNNGV come from the germline V gene. This CDR3 is 15 amino acids long. With 6 bases clipped from V and 4 bases from J, the junction kept 9 bases outside the gene matches. CDR3 residues: CASSRQGEPYNEQFF. The CDR3 DNA sequence: TGTGCCAGCAGTCGACAGGGCGAGCCTTACAATGAGCAGTTCTTC.

Details on this clonotype: At one end the junction does not follow the germline gene, possibly because of a read error. For the CDR3, the DNA is TGTAGCGTTAACAACAGGGGGCGGGACACTGAAGCTTTCTTT. This gives the protein CSVNNRGRDTEAFF. The chain combines TRBV29-1 with TRBJ1-1; 9 bases agree with TRBD1. The germline CDR1 and CDR2 sequences are SQVTM and ANQGSEA. The length of the CDR3 is 14 residues.

This clonotype was detected a few times. The V gene is TRBV9, the J gene TRBJ1-1; D unresolved. The germline CDR1 and CDR2 sequences are SGDLS and YYNGEE. Trimming left V 4 bases short and J 8 bases short, with 21 bases between. This CDR3 is built from 15 residues. CDR3 sequence reads: CASSSTTDGRGEAFF. The DNA for the CDR3 is TGTGCCAGCAGCTCGACTACGGACGGCCGTGGGGAAGCTTTCTTT.

This clonotype has a count of ten or more. The V and J genes are TRBV12-3 or TRBV12-4 and TRBJ2-1; D remains unclear. V lost 1 base and J 4 bases, leaving 8 bases between the germline ends. This CDR3 is built from 14 residues. The CDR3 nucleotides read TGTGCCAGCAGTTTAGGTTACAAATACAATGAGCAGTTCTTC. This codes for CASSLGYKYNEQFF.

The genes are TRBV13 and TRBJ1-2; D remains ambiguous. CDR3 length: 14 residues. V was cut by 4 bases and J by 6 bases, with 15 bases left in between. Looked up from germline, CDR1 is PRHDT and CDR2 is FYEKMQ (reference sequence). The CDR3 here is CASSYRTSEDGYTF. In nucleotides, the CDR3 is TGTGCCAGCAGCTACCGGACCTCAGAGGATGGCTACACCTTC.

V gene TRBV29-1 combines with J gene TRBJ1-1, with TRBD1 matching over 8 bases. Unmatched junction bases numbered 8, after V lost 5 bases and J lost 0 bases. Per the germline V gene, CDR1 is SQVTM and CDR2 is ANQGSEA. This CDR3 region has 15 residues. The CDR3 region is CSVYNRGGMNTEAFF. CDR3 nucleotides: TGCAGCGTTTATAACAGGGGGGGTATGAACACTGAAGCTTTCTTT.

J is TRBJ2-7 and V is TRBV15; 9 nucleotides agree with TRBD2. Losses at the gene ends were 4 bases for V and 2 bases for J; bases not matched to a gene: 6. Germline V CDR1 and CDR2: LNHNV, YYDKDF (reference sequence). The CDR3 loop spans 15 amino acids. CDR3 sequence reads: CATSISAGGTYEQYF. The DNA for the CDR3 is TGTGCCACCAGCATCTCAGCGGGAGGTACCTACGAGCAGTACTTC.

This clonotype has at least ten counts. CDR3 DNA sequence: TGTGCCACCAGCAGAGACGTCTACGAGCAGTACTTC. Its protein product is CATSRDVYEQYF. The chain has TRBV15 and TRBJ2-7, with D uncertain. CDR1 and CDR2 from the germline V gene are LNHNV and YYDKDF (reference sequence). Trimming shortened V by 0 bases and J by 3 bases, and 3 bases separated the two germline ends. The CDR3 covers 12 residues.

The V call is TRBV7-3, the J call TRBJ2-2, with TRBD2 matching over 8 bases. V lost 0 bases, J lost 6 bases, and 12 bases stayed unmatched. There are 18 residues in the CDR3. Germline CDR1 SGHTA, CDR2 FQGTGA. The CDR3, as DNA: TGTGCCAGCAGCTTAACAGTCGGGGGGGCCCTGAGGGCCGGGGAGCTGTTTTTT. The encoded protein is CASSLTVGGALRAGELFF.

This clonotype was seen a handful of times. The genes are TRBV7-2 and TRBJ1-2; 7 bases align to TRBD1. CDR3 length equals 13 residues. Germline lookup yields CDR1 SGHTA and CDR2 FQGNSA. Trimming cost V 5 bases and J 8 bases; bases outside gene matches: 8. In DNA, the CDR3 is TGTGCCAGCAGCCAGGGGACAGTTGAAGGCTACACCTTC. Protein product: CASSQGTVEGYTF.

Only one count was recorded for this clonotype. The chain couples TRBV7-3 to TRBJ2-7, with TRBD1 as a possible D gene (6 bases). This CDR3 is built from 13 residues. Germline loops: CDR1 SGHTA, CDR2 FQGTGA. Trimming pared 4 bases from V and 7 bases from J, leaving 14 bases between. In DNA, the CDR3 is TGTGCCAGCAGCTGGGAGACAGGTGGGGAGCAGTACTTC. Its protein product is CASSWETGGEQYF.

This clonotype was detected only a few times. V and J are TRBV7-2 and TRBJ1-5; TRBD1 matches 7 bases. The CDR3 is 15 residues long. The V segment lost 5 bases and the J segment 6 bases; nucleotides outside the gene matches: 10. Germline CDR1 is SGHTA and CDR2 is FQGNSA. The CDR3 here is CASSLEKGAIQPQHF. CDR3 DNA sequence: TGTGCCAGCAGCCTCGAAAAGGGGGCAATTCAGCCCCAGCATTTT.

This chain links TRBV27 with TRBJ2-1; D not certain. This CDR3 is 16 amino acids long. Germline values: CDR1 MNHEY, CDR2 SMNVEV (reference sequence). The ends were cut back, 1 base at V and 0 bases at J, with 10 bases in the middle. CDR3 in amino acids: CASSLWYGTSYNEQFF. The CDR3 DNA reads as TGTGCCAGCAGTTTATGGTACGGAACCTCCTACAATGAGCAGTTCTTC.

The chain employs TRBV6-2 or TRBV6-3 and TRBJ1-5; TRBD1 aligns across 9 bases. Germline CDR1 and CDR2: MNHEY and SVGEGT. The trim removed 4 bases at V and 3 bases at J, leaving 4 bases unmatched. CDR3 length: 15 residues. The CDR3 DNA is TGTGCCAGCAGTTCCTGGACAGGGGCCAATCAGCCCCAGCATTTT. Translated, it gives CASSSWTGANQPQHF.

This clonotype was observed many times. V usage is TRBV18 and J usage is TRBJ2-7, with D uncertain. CDR3 length: 15 amino acids. Germline CDR1 is KGHSH and CDR2 is LQKENI. V was clipped by 1 base and J by 2 bases, with 12 bases between them. In DNA form, the CDR3 reads TGTGCCAGCTCACCACTGGAGTCTTACACCTACGAGCAGTACTTC. Translation: CASSPLESYTYEQYF.

The V and J genes are TRBV30 and TRBJ2-3; 9 positions agree with TRBD1. Germline V gives CDR1 GTSNPN, CDR2 SVGIG (reference sequence). V lost 8 bases and J lost 3; bases outside the gene matches: 12. This CDR3 has 15 residues. The CDR3 here is CAGGDRDRETDTQYF. The CDR3 DNA is TGTGCCGGGGGGGACCGGGACAGGGAGACAGATACGCAGTATTTT.

This clonotype was found many times. The chain employs TRBV20-1 and TRBJ2-7, with TRBD2 matching over 7 bases. Germline V gene sequence: CDR1 DFQATT, CDR2 SNEGSKA (reference sequence). Unmatched junction bases numbered 18, after V lost 3 bases and J lost 7 bases. CDR3 size: 16 residues. CDR3 nucleotide sequence: TGCAGTGCTAGTTACCCCCCCAGCGGGGCATCCCAAGAGCAGTACTTC. This encodes CSASYPPSGASQEQYF.